Shown below are 5 T cell receptor beta chains from a single sample sequenced in a study of T-cell reconstitution after alpha-beta-depleted transplantation in children. During its preparation, the TCRbeta library received unique molecular identifiers. TCRdb used MiXCR to reprocess the PCR reads, holding one entry per CDR3 protein. The sample lists 200,000 to 300,000 distinct CDR3 sequences, more than 10% occurring once. The sample in question was PBMCs from the stem cell graft donor, obtained from the stem cell graft. Source of these receptors: a human donor who donated a stem cell graft to a child with acute lymphoblastic leukemia.

This clonotype was seen at least ten times. The chain employs TRBV7-9 and TRBJ1-2, with a possible D match to TRBD1 (6 bases). Germline CDR1 and CDR2: SEHNR and FQNEAQ (reference sequence). V lost 0 bases and J lost 8, with 13 bases in between. The CDR3 sequence is 14 residues long. The CDR3, as DNA: TGTGCCAGCAGCTTAGCCGGACAGTACGGCGGCTACACCTTC. This sequence encodes CASSLAGQYGGYTF. The full variable domain, its missing parts supplied by reference TRBV7-9 and TRBJ1-2, is DTGVSQNPRHKITKRGQNVTFRCDPISEHNRLYWYRQTLGQGPEFLTYFQNEAQLEKSRLLSDRFSAERPKGSFSTLEIQRTEQGDSAMYLCASSLAGQYGGYTFGSGTRLTVV.

In this sample, this clonotype turned up many times. The CDR3 reads CASSALIPDSHSNQPQHF. The CDR3, as DNA: TGTGCCAGCAGCGCACTCATACCCGACAGTCATAGCAATCAGCCCCAGCATTTT. The chain uses TRBV12-3 or TRBV12-4 and TRBJ1-5; D is perhaps TRBD1 (5 bases). With 6 bases removed from V and 0 bases from J, the gap between germline ends came to 21 bases. This CDR3 spans 18 amino acids.

This clonotype was detected a few times. The chain links TRBV5-5 to TRBJ2-7; no reliable D call. From germline, CDR1 is SGHKS and CDR2 YYEKEE (reference sequence). V dropped 2 bases and J dropped 3 bases, with 12 bases sitting between them. The CDR3 contains 14 residues. CDR3 coding DNA: TGTGCCAGCAGCTTAATGTTCGCCGACTACGAGCAGTACTTC. This encodes CASSLMFADYEQYF. The full variable domain, its missing parts supplied by reference TRBV5-5 and TRBJ2-7, is DAGVTQSPTHLIKTRGQQVTLRCSPISGHKSVSWYQQVLGQGPQFIFQYYEKEERGRGNFPDRFSARQFPNYSSELNVNALLLGDSALYLCASSLMFADYEQYFGPGTRLTVT.

This clonotype occurred many times. This chain joins TRBV3-1 and TRBJ2-1; D gene ambiguous. The CDR3 consists of 14 residues. The germline CDR1 and CDR2 sequences are LGHDT and YNNKEL (reference sequence). Trimming pared 2 bases from V and 2 bases from J, leaving 7 bases between. CDR3 protein: CASSQRDTYNEQFF. The CDR3 bases are TGTGCCAGCAGCCAACGTGACACCTACAATGAGCAGTTCTTC.

This clonotype was observed a handful of times. V gene TRBV7-9 combines with J gene TRBJ2-7; TRBD2 matches 9 bases. The ends lost 4 bases at V and 0 bases at J; junction bases unmatched: 10. Germline CDR1 and CDR2: SEHNR and FQNEAQ (reference sequence). This CDR3 has 17 amino acids. The CDR3 sequence: CASSSYSGGFFSYEQYF. DNA for the CDR3: TGTGCCAGCAGCTCTTATAGCGGGGGCTTTTTCTCCTACGAGCAGTACTTC. The variable domain in full, completed from reference TRBV7-9 and TRBJ2-7, reads DTGVSQNPRHKITKRGQNVTFRCDPISEHNRLYWYRQTLGQGPEFLTYFQNEAQLEKSRLLSDRFSAERPKGSFSTLEIQRTEQGDSAMYLCASSSYSGGFFSYEQYFGPGTRLTVT.